The subject of this entry is one T cell receptor (beta chain). Libraries were prepared by immunoSEQ multiplex PCR; TCRdb keeps only in-frame clonotypes and omits some of them. The repertoire includes roughly 41,000 clones, around four fifths of them detected once, and around 4.9% sits in the top ten. This sample was taken from a study of blood T cell repertoires in COVID-19. Study-wide context: Acute and convalescent COVID-19 samples came from the United States, Italy and Spain.

In germline, CDR1 is SGHVS, CDR2 FNYEAQ. The junction had 10 bases not matched to a gene; V was cut back by 5 bases and J by 5 bases. The CDR3 totals 16 residues. Sample: peripheral blood. The chain employs TRBV7-6 and TRBJ2-2, with 8 positions matching TRBD1. This sequence was found in a middle-aged man with active COVID-19. CDR3: CASSKIQGAQTGELFF. DNA of the CDR3: TGTGCCAGCAGCAAGATCCAGGGGGCGCAAACCGGGGAGCTGTTTTTT.